This T cell receptor (beta chain) was obtained from a study of shared clonotypes between healthy human individuals. TCRdb's table, derived via immunoSEQ multiplex PCR, lists solely in-frame clones and lacks some. This sample yields about 990,000 clones, of which 75% to 80% are seen a single time; roughly 0.57% belongs to the top ten. Comments on this clone: Its antigen is still unknown.

Study-wide results and limits: Generation probability values for non-shared clonotypes were lower than those for clonotypes shared by all four donors. Some naive CD4 clonotypes, about 5%, turned up in common across a few donors.

This sequence originates from a man aged 18 to 30 in good health. Some clones in this sample may be carry-over from other donors' samples. Input material: memory CD4+ T cells from PBMCs. Regarding subset: CD45RA-negative fraction.

DNA for the CDR3: TGCAGTGCTAGGAGGGCTGGCGAGCAGTACTTC. It yields the protein CSARRAGEQYF. The chain carries TRBV20-1 and TRBJ2-7, with a tentative D call TRBD2 (5 bases). Germline V gene data show CDR1 as DFQATT and CDR2 as SNEGSKA (reference sequence). The CDR3 is 11 amino acids. V dropped 3 bases and J dropped 6 bases, with 9 bases sitting between them.